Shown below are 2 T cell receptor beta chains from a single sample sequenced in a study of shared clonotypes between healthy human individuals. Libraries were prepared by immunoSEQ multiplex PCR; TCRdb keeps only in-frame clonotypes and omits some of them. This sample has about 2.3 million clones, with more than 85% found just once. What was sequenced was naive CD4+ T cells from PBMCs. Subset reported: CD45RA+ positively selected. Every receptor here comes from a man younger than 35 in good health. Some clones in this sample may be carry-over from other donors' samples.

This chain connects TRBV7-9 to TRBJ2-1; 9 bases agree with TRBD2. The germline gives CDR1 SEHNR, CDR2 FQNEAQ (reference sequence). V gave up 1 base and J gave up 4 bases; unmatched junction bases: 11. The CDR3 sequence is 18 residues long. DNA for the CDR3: TGTGCCAGCAGCTTAGAGCGGGGGTTGGGACTAGCTTACAATGAGCAGTTCTTC. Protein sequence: CASSLERGLGLAYNEQFF.

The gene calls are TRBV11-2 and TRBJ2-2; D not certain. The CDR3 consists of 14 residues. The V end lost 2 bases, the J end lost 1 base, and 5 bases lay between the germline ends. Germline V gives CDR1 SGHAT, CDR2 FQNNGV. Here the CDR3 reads CASSLSQNTGELFF. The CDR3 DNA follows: TGTGCCAGCAGCTTATCACAGAACACCGGGGAGCTGTTTTTT.